This record covers a single T cell receptor (beta chain). Its antigen is currently unknown. This sample was included in a study of cytomegalovirus exposure and HLA in healthy donors. Notes on the study in general: In a later analysis, TCR beta V- and J-gene trimming showed a link to a missense DCLRE1C variant. 16,951 TCR beta sequences were associated with HLA alleles at 0.05 false discovery rate in a later analysis.

V lost 5 bases, J lost 5 bases, and 15 bases lay in between. CDR1 and CDR2 (germline): LNHDA, SQIVND (reference sequence). The CDR3 loop spans 14 amino acids. 13 Jbeta primers and 60 Vbeta primers were used for the PCR. In the source study's methods: As a later analysis found, there were 70 million to 80 million unique TCR beta chains, of which some 10 million were shared. The assay was immunoSEQ multiplex PCR, and TCRdb's table has in-frame clones only and misses some. V and J calls and clone size are as listed in that table; D and trimming were resolved from the DNA. Here the sample spans fewer than 200,000 clones, nearly 80% being singletons.

This TCR derives from a man in his forties or fifties in good health and CMV-seropositive. The chain couples TRBV19 to TRBJ1-1, with D possibly being TRBD1 (5 bases). Sequenced material: PBMCs. The CDR3 spells CASSPGPGGTEAFF. The CDR3 coding sequence is TGTGCCAGTAGTCCCGGACCGGGGGGAACTGAAGCTTTCTTT.